The next 22 T cell receptor beta chains were all read from a single sample in a study of blood T cell repertoires in COVID-19. The assay was immunoSEQ multiplex PCR, and TCRdb's table has in-frame clones only and misses some. Here the sample spans 150,000 to 250,000 clones, 75% to 85% being singletons. The sample taken for sequencing was PBMCs or T cells enriched from blood (not recorded which). Every receptor here comes from a man aged 40-50 years who had recovered from COVID-19.

The chain uses TRBV10-1 and TRBJ2-6; 10 nucleotides match TRBD2. V was clipped by 4 bases and J by 0 bases; unmatched bases: 3. The CDR3 extends over 17 amino acids. Per the germline V gene, CDR1 is WNHNN and CDR2 is SYGVQD (reference sequence). The CDR3 sequence: CASSAGTSASGANVLTF. The CDR3 DNA reads TGCGCCAGCAGTGCCGGGACTAGCGCCTCTGGGGCCAACGTCCTGACTTTC.

The V call is TRBV6-1, the J call TRBJ2-2, with TRBD2 identical over 11 bases. Germline trimming cut 3 bases from V and 1 base from J; bases unmatched to any gene: 4. The CDR3 is 17 amino acids. Germline CDR1 and CDR2: MNHNS and SASEGT. The CDR3 is CASSDYSGRGNTGELFF. CDR3 nucleotide sequence: TGTGCCAGCAGTGACTATAGCGGGAGGGGGAACACCGGGGAGCTGTTTTTT.

The genes are TRBV11-2 and TRBJ2-5; TRBD2 matches at 11 bases. Germline CDR1 SGHAT, CDR2 FQNNGV. This CDR3 has 16 amino acids. After removal of 5 bases from V and 0 bases from J, the junction contained 5 bases not matched to a gene. In nucleotides, the CDR3 is TGTGCCAGCAGCCCACGGACTAGCGGGTACCAAGAGACCCAGTACTTC. This translates into CASSPRTSGYQETQYF.

The chain employs TRBV27 and TRBJ2-3; possible D gene TRBD1, 6 bases. This CDR3 has 16 residues. CDR1 is MNHEY, CDR2 SMNVEV, per germline (reference sequence). V dropped 2 bases and J dropped 1 base, with 13 bases sitting between them. CDR3 sequence: CASSLGSAGGTDTQYF. CDR3 coding DNA: TGTGCCAGCAGTTTAGGGTCGGCAGGGGGCACAGATACGCAGTATTTT.

This clone has a handful of counts. This chain links TRBV7-9 with TRBJ1-1; 10 nucleotides line up with TRBD1. This CDR3 spans 17 amino acids. Germline V lookup: CDR1 SEHNR, CDR2 FQNEAQ (reference sequence). J gave up 5 bases and V 4 bases, and 13 bases lay outside the gene matches. CDR3 sequence (DNA): TGTGCCAGCAGCTACGGTCCCGGGACAGGGGCGTGGACTGAAGCTTTCTTT. Its protein is CASSYGPGTGAWTEAFF.

The chain employs TRBV5-1 and TRBJ2-5; 7 nucleotides align to TRBD1. Looked up from germline, CDR1 is SGHRS and CDR2 is YFSETQ. This CDR3 contains 15 residues. V gave up 3 bases and J gave up 4 bases; unmatched junction bases: 9. DNA for the CDR3: TGCGCCAGCAGCTCCCGGACAGGATGGGGAGAGACCCAGTACTTC. Its protein is CASSSRTGWGETQYF.

CDR3 region: CASSFTGGDQPQHF. The DNA for the CDR3 is TGCGCCAGCAGCTTTACAGGGGGGGATCAGCCCCAGCATTTT. V is TRBV5-1 and J is TRBJ1-5, with 8 bases aligning to TRBD1. The V gene end was trimmed by 2 bases and the J gene end by 5 bases; junction bases not matched to a gene: 3. The CDR3 runs 14 residues. Germline V lookup: CDR1 SGHRS, CDR2 YFSETQ. Combining the CDR3 with reference TRBV5-1 and TRBJ1-5 gives the whole variable domain KAGVTQTPRYLIKTRGQQVTLSCSPISGHRSVSWYQQTPGQGLQFLFEYFSETQRNKGNFPGRFSGRQFSNSRSEMNVSTLELGDSALYLCASSFTGGDQPQHFGDGTRLSIL.

V and J are TRBV5-1 and TRBJ2-1; 10 bases line up with TRBD2. The CDR3 runs 17 residues. The J segment lost 6 bases and the V segment lost 3 bases, leaving 12 bases of the junction unmatched. Germline V lookup: CDR1 SGHRS, CDR2 YFSETQ. The CDR3 protein is CASSSSVGLAEGNEQFF. CDR3 nucleotide sequence: TGCGCCAGCAGCTCCTCGGTAGGACTAGCGGAAGGCAATGAGCAGTTCTTC.

The rearrangement joins TRBV24-1 to TRBJ1-5; 9 nucleotides align to TRBD1. Germline trimming cut 4 bases from V and 5 bases from J; bases unmatched to any gene: 2. The CDR3 runs to 14 residues. Germline V lookup: CDR1 KGHDR, CDR2 SFDVKD. The CDR3 nucleotides are TGTGCCACCAGTGACCGGGACAGGGATCAGCCCCAGCATTTT. Translation gives CATSDRDRDQPQHF.

The rearrangement uses TRBV20-1 and TRBJ2-1, with 14 bases lining up with TRBD2. J gave up 2 bases and V 3 bases, and 3 bases lay outside the gene matches. This CDR3 region has 16 residues. CDR1 and CDR2 (germline): DFQATT, SNEGSKA (reference sequence). In DNA, the CDR3 is TGCAGTGCTAGTGGGACTAGCGGGAGCGCCTACAATGAGCAGTTCTTC. Translated, it gives CSASGTSGSAYNEQFF.

The CDR3 is CASSPKSTGGVGYTF. CDR3 nucleotide sequence: TGTGCCAGCAGCCCGAAGTCGACAGGGGGAGTCGGCTACACCTTC. This chain connects TRBV7-9 to TRBJ1-2; TRBD1 agrees at 9 bases. This CDR3 region has 15 residues. V gave up 5 bases and J gave up 8 bases; unmatched junction bases: 12. The germline V gene encodes CDR1 SEHNR and CDR2 FQNEAQ (reference sequence).

This chain connects TRBV7-6 to TRBJ2-3, with 9 bases that match TRBD2. This CDR3 is built from 16 residues. The junction had 10 bases not matched to a gene; V was cut back by 5 bases and J by 4 bases. From germline, CDR1 is SGHVS and CDR2 FNYEAQ. In nucleotides, the CDR3 is TGTGCCAGCAGCCCCAGCGGGAGGAGGTTTTCAGATACGCAGTATTTT. Protein product: CASSPSGRRFSDTQYF. Full variable domain (outside the CDR3, taken from reference TRBV7-6 and TRBJ2-3): GAGVSQSPRYKVTKRGQDVALRCDPISGHVSLYWYRQALGQGPEFLTYFNYEAQQDKSGLPNDRFSAERPEGSISTLTIQRTEQRDSAMYRCASSPSGRRFSDTQYFGPGTRLTVL.

This chain connects TRBV7-2 to TRBJ2-5; weak D call: TRBD2 (6 bases). CDR3 size: 15 residues. Trimming shortened V by 3 bases and J by 3 bases, and 14 bases separated the two germline ends. Germline CDR1 is SGHTA and CDR2 is FQGNSA. Written as DNA, the CDR3 is TGTGCCAGCAGCTTCCCCCTTAGCGGCAAAGAGACCCAGTACTTC. Amino acids: CASSFPLSGKETQYF.

CDR3 residues: CASSSQGAASREQYF. The CDR3 DNA reads TGTGCCAGCAGTTCACAGGGGGCGGCCTCCCGCGAGCAGTACTTC. V and J are TRBV6-5 and TRBJ2-7; 9 bases align to TRBD1. Germline V gene sequence: CDR1 MNHEY, CDR2 SVGAGI. The CDR3 consists of 15 residues. V dropped 4 bases and J dropped 6; count of bases not matched to a gene: 10.

The CDR3 spells CASSVGGGDHGYTF. CDR3 coding DNA: TGTGCCAGCAGCGTGGGTGGGGGGGACCATGGCTACACCTTC. The genes are TRBV5-4 and TRBJ1-2; tentative D call: TRBD1 (5 bases). V lost 4 bases to trimming and J lost 6 bases, with 16 bases between them. From germline, CDR1 is SGHNT and CDR2 YYREEE (reference sequence). The CDR3 runs to 14 residues.

The chain joins TRBV5-1 to TRBJ1-3; TRBD1 matches at 7 bases. This CDR3 is built from 19 residues. The V and J ends lost 0 bases and 0 bases, in that order; junction bases with no gene match: 12. CDR1 and CDR2 from the germline V gene are SGHRS and YFSETQ. CDR3 DNA sequence: TGCGCCAGCAGCTTGGATGGGTGGCTGGGACAGTCCTCTGGAAACACCATATATTTT. Residues: CASSLDGWLGQSSGNTIYF.

This clone appeared a single time. V usage is TRBV9 and J usage is TRBJ1-5, with D perhaps matching TRBD1 (6 bases). This CDR3 has 16 amino acids. The germline CDR1 and CDR2 sequences are SGDLS and YYNGEE. The V and J ends lost 0 bases and 0 bases respectively, with 10 bases between them. The CDR3 is CASSVGWDTSNQPQHF. The CDR3 DNA is TGTGCCAGCAGCGTAGGGTGGGACACTAGCAATCAGCCCCAGCATTTT. Full variable domain (rest looked up from reference TRBV9 and TRBJ1-5): DSGVTQTPKHLITATGQRVTLRCSPRSGDLSVYWYQQSLDQGLQFLIQYYNGEERAKGNILERFSAQQFPDLHSELNLSSLELGDSALYFCASSVGWDTSNQPQHFGDGTRLSIL.

The chain employs TRBV5-4 and TRBJ1-1, with 7 bases lining up with TRBD1. The CDR3 spans 14 residues. Germline trimming cut 4 bases from V and 11 bases from J; bases unmatched to any gene: 14. CDR1 is SGHNT and CDR2 is YYREEE in the germline V gene (reference sequence). CDR3: CASSPGRIPGGAFF. CDR3 sequence (DNA): TGTGCCAGCAGCCCAGGACGGATACCAGGGGGTGCTTTCTTT.

The chain has TRBV12-3 or TRBV12-4 and TRBJ2-1, with D uncertain. The ends were cut back, 3 bases at V and 4 bases at J, with 7 bases in the middle. This CDR3 region has 13 residues. Here the CDR3 DNA reads TGTGCCAGCAGTTTTTTGAGTTACAATGAGCAGTTCTTC. Protein: CASSFLSYNEQFF.

The CDR3 nucleotides read TGTGCCACCAGCAGAGGACGGAGGAACACTGAAGCTTTCTTT. This gives the protein CATSRGRRNTEAFF. The chain recombines TRBV15 with TRBJ1-1; D remains ambiguous. The CDR3 length is 14 residues. The germline V gene encodes CDR1 LNHNV and CDR2 YYDKDF (reference sequence). With 1 base removed from V and 1 base from J, the gap between germline ends came to 7 bases.

This chain links TRBV5-8 with TRBJ2-3, with a possible D match to TRBD2 (5 bases). V gave up 2 bases and J gave up 0 bases, with 10 bases separating them. The CDR3 length is 15 residues. Germline CDR1 and CDR2: SGHTS and YDEGEE. The CDR3 sequence is CASSFGRGSTDTQYF. The DNA of the CDR3 is TGTGCCAGCAGCTTTGGACGGGGTAGCACAGATACGCAGTATTTT.

The DNA for the CDR3 is TGTGCCAGCAGGCCTCCAGGACAGGACTATGGCTACACCTTC. Its translation: CASRPPGQDYGYTF. The V and J genes are TRBV7-9 and TRBJ1-2; TRBD1 matches at 7 bases. There are 14 residues in the CDR3. Germline CDR1 reads SEHNR; CDR2 reads FQNEAQ (reference sequence). V was pared by 6 bases and J by 3 bases, with 7 bases of the junction left unmatched.